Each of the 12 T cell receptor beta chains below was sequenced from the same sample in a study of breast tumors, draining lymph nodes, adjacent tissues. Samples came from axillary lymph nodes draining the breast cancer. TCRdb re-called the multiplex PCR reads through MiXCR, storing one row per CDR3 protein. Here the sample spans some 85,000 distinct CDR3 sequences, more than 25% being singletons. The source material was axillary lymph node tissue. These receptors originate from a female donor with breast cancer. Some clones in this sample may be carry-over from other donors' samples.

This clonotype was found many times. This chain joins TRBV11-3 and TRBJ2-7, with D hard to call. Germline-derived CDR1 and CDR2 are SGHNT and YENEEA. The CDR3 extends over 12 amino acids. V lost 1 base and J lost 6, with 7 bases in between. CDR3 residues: CASSLGGPEQYF. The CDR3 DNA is TGTGCCAGCAGCTTAGGAGGACCCGAGCAGTACTTC.

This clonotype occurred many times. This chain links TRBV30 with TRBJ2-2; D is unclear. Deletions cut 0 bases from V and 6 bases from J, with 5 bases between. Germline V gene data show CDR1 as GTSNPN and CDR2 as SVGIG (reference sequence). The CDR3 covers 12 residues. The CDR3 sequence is CAWSVASGELFF. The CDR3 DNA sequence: TGTGCCTGGAGTGTCGCCTCCGGGGAGCTGTTTTTT.

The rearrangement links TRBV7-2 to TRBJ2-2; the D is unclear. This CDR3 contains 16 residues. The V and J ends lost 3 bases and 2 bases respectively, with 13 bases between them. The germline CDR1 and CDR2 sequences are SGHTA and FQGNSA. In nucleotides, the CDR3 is TGTGCCAGCAGCTTTATGGGAAGTGGAAACACCGGGGAGCTGTTTTTT. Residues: CASSFMGSGNTGELFF.

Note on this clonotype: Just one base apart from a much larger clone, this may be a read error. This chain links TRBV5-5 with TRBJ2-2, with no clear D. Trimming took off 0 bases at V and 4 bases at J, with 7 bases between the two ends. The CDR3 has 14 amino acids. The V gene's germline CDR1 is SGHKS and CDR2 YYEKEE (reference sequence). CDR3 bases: TGTGCCAGCAGCTTGGGAGCGACCACCGGGGAGCTGTTTTTT. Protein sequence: CASSLGATTGELFF.

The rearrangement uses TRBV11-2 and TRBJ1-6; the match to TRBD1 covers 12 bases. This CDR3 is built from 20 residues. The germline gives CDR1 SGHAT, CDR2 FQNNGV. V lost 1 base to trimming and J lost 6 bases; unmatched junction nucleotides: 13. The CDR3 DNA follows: TGTGCCAGCAGCTTAGGTTCCGGGACAGGGGGCGGAACAAGTAATTCACCCCTCCACTTT. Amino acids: CASSLGSGTGGGTSNSPLHF.

The CDR3 spells CANSHGRQNSPLHF. DNA for the CDR3: TGCGCCAACTCTCACGGGAGGCAAAATTCACCCCTCCACTTT. This rearrangement joins TRBV5-1 to TRBJ1-6; no reliable D call. V lost 9 bases to trimming and J lost 7 bases, with 17 bases between them. The germline CDR1 and CDR2 sequences are SGHRS and YFSETQ. The CDR3 runs to 14 residues.

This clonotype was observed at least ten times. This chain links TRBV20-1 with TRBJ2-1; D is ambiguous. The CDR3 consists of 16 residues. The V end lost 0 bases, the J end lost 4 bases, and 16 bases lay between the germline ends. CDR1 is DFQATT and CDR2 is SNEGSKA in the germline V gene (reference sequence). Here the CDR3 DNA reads TGCAGTGCTAGAGATATGGTCCAGCCGGTTTACAATGAGCAGTTCTTC. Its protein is CSARDMVQPVYNEQFF.

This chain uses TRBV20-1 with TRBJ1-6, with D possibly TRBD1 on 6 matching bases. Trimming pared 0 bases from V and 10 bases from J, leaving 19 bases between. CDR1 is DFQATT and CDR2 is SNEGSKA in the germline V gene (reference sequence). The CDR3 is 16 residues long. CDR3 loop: CSARDRIGGLNSPLHF. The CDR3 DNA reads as TGCAGTGCTAGAGATAGGATTGGGGGGCTAAACTCACCCCTCCACTTT.

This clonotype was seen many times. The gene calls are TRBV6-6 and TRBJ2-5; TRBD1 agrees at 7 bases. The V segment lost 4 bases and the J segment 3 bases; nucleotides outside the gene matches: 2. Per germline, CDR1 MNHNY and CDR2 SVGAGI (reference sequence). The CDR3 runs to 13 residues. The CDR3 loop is CASSLTGKETQYF. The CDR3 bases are TGTGCCAGCAGTTTGACAGGGAAAGAGACCCAGTACTTC.

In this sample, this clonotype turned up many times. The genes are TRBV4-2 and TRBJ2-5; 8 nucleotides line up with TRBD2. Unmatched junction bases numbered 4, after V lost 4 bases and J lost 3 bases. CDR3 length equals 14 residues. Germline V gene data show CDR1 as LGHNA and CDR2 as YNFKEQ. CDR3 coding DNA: TGTGCCAGCAGCCCCGGGGGGGGCGAAGAGACCCAGTACTTC. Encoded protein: CASSPGGGEETQYF.

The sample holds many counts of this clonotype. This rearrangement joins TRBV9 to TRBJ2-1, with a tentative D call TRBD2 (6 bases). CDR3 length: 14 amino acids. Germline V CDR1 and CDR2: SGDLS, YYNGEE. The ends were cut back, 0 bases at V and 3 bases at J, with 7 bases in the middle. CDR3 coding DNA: TGTGCCAGCAGCGTAGCGGAGGGCTACAATGAGCAGTTCTTC. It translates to CASSVAEGYNEQFF.

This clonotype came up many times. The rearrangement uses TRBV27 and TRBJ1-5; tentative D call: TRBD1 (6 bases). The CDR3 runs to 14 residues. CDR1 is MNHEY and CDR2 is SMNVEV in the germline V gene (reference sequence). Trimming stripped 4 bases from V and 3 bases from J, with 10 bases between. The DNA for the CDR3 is TGTGCCAGCAGTTCGGGGGCTTACAATCAGCCCCAGCATTTT. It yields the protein CASSSGAYNQPQHF.